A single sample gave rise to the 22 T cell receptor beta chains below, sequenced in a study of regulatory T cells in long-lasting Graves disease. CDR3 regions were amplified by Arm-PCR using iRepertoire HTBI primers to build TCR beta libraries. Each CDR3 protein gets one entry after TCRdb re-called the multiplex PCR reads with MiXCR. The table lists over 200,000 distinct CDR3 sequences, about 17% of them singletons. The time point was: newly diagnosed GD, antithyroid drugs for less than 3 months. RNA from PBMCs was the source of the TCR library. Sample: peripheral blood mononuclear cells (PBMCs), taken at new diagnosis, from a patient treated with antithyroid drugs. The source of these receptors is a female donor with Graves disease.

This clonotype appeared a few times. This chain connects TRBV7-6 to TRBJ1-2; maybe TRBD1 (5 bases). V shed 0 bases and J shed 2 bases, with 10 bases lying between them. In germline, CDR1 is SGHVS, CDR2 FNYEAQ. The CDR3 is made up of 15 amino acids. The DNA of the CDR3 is TGTGCCAGCAGCTTAGCGGAGGGGCCCAACTATGGCTACACCTTC. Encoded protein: CASSLAEGPNYGYTF.

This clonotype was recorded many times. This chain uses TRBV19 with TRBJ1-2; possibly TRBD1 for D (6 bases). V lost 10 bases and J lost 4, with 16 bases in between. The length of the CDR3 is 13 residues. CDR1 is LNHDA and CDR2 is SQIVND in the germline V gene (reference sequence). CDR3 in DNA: TGTGCCATCGCCCCGGGACAAAGCTATGGCTACACCTTC. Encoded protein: CAIAPGQSYGYTF.

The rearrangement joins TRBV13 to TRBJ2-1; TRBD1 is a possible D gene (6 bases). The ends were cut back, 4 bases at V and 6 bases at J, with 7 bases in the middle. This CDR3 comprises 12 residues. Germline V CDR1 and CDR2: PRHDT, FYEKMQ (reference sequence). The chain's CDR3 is CASSSQGNEQFF. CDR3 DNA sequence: TGTGCCAGCAGCTCACAGGGCAATGAGCAGTTCTTC. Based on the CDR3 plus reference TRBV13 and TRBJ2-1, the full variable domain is AAGVIQSPRHLIKEKRETATLKCYPIPRHDTVYWYQQGPGQDPQFLISFYEKMQSDKGSIPDRFSAQQFSDYHSELNMSSLELGDSALYFCASSSQGNEQFFGPGTRLTVL.

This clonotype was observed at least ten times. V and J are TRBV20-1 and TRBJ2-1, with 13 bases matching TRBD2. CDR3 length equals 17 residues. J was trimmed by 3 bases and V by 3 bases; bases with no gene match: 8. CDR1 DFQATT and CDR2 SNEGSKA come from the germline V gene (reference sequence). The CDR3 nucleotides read TGCAGTGCTAGCCCCAGGACTAGCGGGAGAAGCTACAATGAGCAGTTCTTC. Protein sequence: CSASPRTSGRSYNEQFF.

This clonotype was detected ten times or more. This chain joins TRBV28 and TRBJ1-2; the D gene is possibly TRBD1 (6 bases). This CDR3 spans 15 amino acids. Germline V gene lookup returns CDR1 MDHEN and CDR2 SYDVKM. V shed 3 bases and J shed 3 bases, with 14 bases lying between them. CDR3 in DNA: TGTGCCAGCAGTTTTAGGTTACAGGGTTACTATGGCTACACCTTC. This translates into CASSFRLQGYYGYTF.

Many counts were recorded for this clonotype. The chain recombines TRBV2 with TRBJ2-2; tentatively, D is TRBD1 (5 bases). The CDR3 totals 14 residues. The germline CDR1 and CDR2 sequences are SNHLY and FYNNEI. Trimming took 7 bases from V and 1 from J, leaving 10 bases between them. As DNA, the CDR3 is TGTGCCAGCAAAATGACAGAGAACACCGGGGAGCTGTTTTTT. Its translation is CASKMTENTGELFF.

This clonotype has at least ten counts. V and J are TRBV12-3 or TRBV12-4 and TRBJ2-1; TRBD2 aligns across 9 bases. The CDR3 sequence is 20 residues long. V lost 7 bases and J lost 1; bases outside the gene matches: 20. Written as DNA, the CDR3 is TGTGCCAGCACAGCACTGCCAAGGCTAGCGGGGTCTACATCCTACAATGAGCAGTTCTTC. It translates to CASTALPRLAGSTSYNEQFF.

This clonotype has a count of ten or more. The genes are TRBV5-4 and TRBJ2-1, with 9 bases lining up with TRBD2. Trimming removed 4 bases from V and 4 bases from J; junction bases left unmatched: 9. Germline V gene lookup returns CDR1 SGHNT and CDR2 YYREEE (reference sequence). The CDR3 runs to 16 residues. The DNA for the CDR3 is TGTGCCAGCAGCCCCGCGGCTAGCGGGATGTACAATGAGCAGTTCTTC. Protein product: CASSPAASGMYNEQFF.

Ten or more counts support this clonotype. The CDR3 reads CASSYRGQEAYEQYF. CDR3 DNA: TGTGCCAGCAGTTACCGGGGACAGGAGGCCTACGAGCAGTACTTC. V usage is TRBV6-9 and J usage is TRBJ2-7; TRBD1 aligns across 8 bases. Germline assignment: CDR1 MNHGY and CDR2 SVAAGI. CDR3 length: 15 amino acids. J gave up 2 bases and V 3 bases, and 6 bases lay outside the gene matches.

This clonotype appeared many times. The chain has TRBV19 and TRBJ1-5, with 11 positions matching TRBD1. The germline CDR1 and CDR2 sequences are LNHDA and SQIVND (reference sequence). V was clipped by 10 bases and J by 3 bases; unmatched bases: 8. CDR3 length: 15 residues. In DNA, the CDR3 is TGTGCCATTGGCGGACAGGGGGCAGTCAATCAGCCCCAGCATTTT. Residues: CAIGGQGAVNQPQHF.

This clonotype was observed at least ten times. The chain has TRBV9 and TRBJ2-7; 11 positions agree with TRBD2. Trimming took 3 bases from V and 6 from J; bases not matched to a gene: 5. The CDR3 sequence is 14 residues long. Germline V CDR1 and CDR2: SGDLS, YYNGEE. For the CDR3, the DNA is TGTGCCAGCAGCGAACTAGCGGGAGTGGGCGAGCAGTACTTC. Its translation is CASSELAGVGEQYF. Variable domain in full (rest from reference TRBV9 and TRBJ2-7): DSGVTQTPKHLITATGQRVTLRCSPRSGDLSVYWYQQSLDQGLQFLIQYYNGEERAKGNILERFSAQQFPDLHSELNLSSLELGDSALYFCASSELAGVGEQYFGPGTRLTVT.

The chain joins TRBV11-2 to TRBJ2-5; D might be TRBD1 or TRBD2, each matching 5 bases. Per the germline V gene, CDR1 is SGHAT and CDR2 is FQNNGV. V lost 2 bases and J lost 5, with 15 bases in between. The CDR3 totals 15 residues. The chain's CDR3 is CASSLRDPRGETQYF. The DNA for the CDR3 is TGTGCCAGCAGCTTAAGGGACCCAAGAGGCGAGACCCAGTACTTC.

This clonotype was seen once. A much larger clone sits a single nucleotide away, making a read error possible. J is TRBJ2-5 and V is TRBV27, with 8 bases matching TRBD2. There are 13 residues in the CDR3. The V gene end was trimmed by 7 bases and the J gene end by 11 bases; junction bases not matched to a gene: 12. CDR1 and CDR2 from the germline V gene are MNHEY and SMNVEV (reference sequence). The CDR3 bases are TGTGCCAGCAAGAGGCTAGCGGGCAATGAGCAGTACTTC. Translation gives CASKRLAGNEQYF.

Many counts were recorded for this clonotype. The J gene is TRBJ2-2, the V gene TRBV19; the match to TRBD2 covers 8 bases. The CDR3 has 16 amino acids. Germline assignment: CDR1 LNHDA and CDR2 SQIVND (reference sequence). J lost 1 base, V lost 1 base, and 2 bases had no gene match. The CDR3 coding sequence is TGTGCCAGTAGTATAGTGGGACTAGTGAACACCGGGGAGCTGTTTTTT. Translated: CASSIVGLVNTGELFF.

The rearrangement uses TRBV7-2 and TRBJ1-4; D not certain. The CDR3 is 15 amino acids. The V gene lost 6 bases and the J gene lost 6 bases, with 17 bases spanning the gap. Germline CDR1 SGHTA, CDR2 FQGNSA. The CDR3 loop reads CASSLNRETDEKLFF. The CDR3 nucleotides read TGTGCCAGCAGTCTTAATAGGGAGACGGATGAAAAACTGTTTTTT.

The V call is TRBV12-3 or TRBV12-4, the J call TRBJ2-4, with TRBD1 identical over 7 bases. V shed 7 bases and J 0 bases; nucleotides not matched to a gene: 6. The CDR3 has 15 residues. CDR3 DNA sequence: TGTGCCAGCACCCTCGGACAGGCAGCCAAAAACATTCAGTACTTC. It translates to CASTLGQAAKNIQYF.

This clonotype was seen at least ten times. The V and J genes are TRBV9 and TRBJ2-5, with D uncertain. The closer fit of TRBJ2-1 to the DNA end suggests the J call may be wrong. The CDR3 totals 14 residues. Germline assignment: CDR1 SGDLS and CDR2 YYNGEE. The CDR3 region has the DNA TGTGCCAGCAGCCCCATTGGAGAGGTCAATGAGCAGTTCTTC. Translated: CASSPIGEVNEQFF.

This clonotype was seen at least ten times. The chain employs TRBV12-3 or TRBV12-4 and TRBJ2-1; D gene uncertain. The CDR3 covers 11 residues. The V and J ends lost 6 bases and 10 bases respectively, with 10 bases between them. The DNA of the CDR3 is TGTGCCAGCAGCCCACTGAGGGAGCAGTTCTTC. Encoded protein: CASSPLREQFF.

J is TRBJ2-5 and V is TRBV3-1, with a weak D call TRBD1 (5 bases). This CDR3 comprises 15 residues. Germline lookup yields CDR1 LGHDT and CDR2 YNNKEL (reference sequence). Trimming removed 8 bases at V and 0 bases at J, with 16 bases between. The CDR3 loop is CASLDTGQNQETQYF. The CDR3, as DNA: TGTGCCAGCCTGGATACCGGACAAAACCAAGAGACCCAGTACTTC.

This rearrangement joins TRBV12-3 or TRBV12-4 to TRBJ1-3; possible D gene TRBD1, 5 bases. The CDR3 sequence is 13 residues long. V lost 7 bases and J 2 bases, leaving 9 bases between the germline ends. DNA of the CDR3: TGTGCCAGCATCGGGGACGCTGGAAACACCATATATTTT. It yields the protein CASIGDAGNTIYF.

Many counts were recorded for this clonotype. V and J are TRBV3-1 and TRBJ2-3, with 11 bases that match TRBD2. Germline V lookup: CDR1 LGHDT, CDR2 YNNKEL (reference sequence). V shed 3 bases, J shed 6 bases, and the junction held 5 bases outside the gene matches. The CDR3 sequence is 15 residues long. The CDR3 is CASSHTSGSGDTQYF. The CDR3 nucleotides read TGTGCCAGCAGCCACACTAGCGGGAGTGGGGATACGCAGTATTTT.

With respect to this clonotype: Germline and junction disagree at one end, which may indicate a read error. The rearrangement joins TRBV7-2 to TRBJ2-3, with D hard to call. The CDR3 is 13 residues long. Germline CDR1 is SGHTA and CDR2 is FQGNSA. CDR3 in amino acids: CASSTQPTDTQCF. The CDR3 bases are TGTGCCAGCAGCACCCAACCCACAGATACGCAGTGTTTT.